One and the same sample provided the 9 T cell receptor beta chains below, sequenced in a study of T cell repertoires in cytomegalovirus infection. In TCRdb, the reads were re-called with MiXCR into one record per CDR3 protein. The table includes some 700,000 distinct CDR3 sequences, 30% to 40% detected once. The antigens for these receptors are not known. The sequenced sample was cultured PBMCs, obtained from culture after CMV antigen stimulation. These receptors were obtained from a human donor in good health (CMV status not recorded). Some clones in this sample may be carry-over from other donors' samples.

This chain joins TRBV19 and TRBJ2-5, with a possible D match to TRBD2 (6 bases). Trimming removed 7 bases at V and 5 bases at J, with 14 bases between. Germline V gives CDR1 LNHDA, CDR2 SQIVND (reference sequence). There are 13 residues in the CDR3. The CDR3 DNA reads as TGTGCCAGTAAAAGGCGGGATGACGAGACCCAGTACTTC. Protein sequence: CASKRRDDETQYF. The variable domain in full, with the rest retrieved from reference TRBV19 and TRBJ2-5, is DGGITQSPKYLFRKEGQNVTLSCEQNLNHDAMYWYRQDPGQGLRLIYYSQIVNDFQKGDIAEGYSVSREKKESFPLTVTSAQKNPTAFYLCASKRRDDETQYFGPGTRLLVL.

The chain has TRBV5-1 and TRBJ2-3; weak D call: TRBD2 (6 bases). V gave up 4 bases and J gave up 2 bases, with 17 bases separating them. The germline CDR1 and CDR2 sequences are SGHRS and YFSETQ. The CDR3 length is 16 residues. In DNA form, the CDR3 reads TGCGCCAGCAGCAAGGAAGGAGTAGCGGTCACAGATACGCAGTATTTT. It specifies CASSKEGVAVTDTQYF.

The V and J genes are TRBV6-1 and TRBJ2-2; D ambiguous. The CDR3 runs 14 residues. The V gene lost 9 bases and the J gene lost 6 bases, with 17 bases spanning the gap. CDR1 is MNHNS, CDR2 SASEGT, per germline. CDR3 protein: CASSDGLDSGELFF. The CDR3 nucleotides read TGTGCCAGTTCGGACGGGCTCGATTCCGGGGAGCTGTTTTTT.

This clonotype appeared many times. The V and J genes are TRBV12-3 or TRBV12-4 and TRBJ2-5; D is unclear. The CDR3 covers 12 residues. Trimming left V 4 bases short and J 5 bases short, with 8 bases between. CDR3 bases: TGTGCCAGCAGTTACAGCGTTGAGACCCAGTACTTC. This codes for CASSYSVETQYF.

This clonotype was picked up a small number of times. The chain couples TRBV11-2 to TRBJ2-3, with 7 positions matching TRBD2. The CDR3 loop spans 14 amino acids. J was trimmed by 11 bases and V by 7 bases; bases with no gene match: 15. Germline values: CDR1 SGHAT, CDR2 FQNNGV. Here the CDR3 reads CASTHPGGGMKQYF. The CDR3 DNA is TGTGCCAGCACCCACCCTGGGGGAGGGATGAAGCAGTATTTT.

The chain couples TRBV12-3 or TRBV12-4 to TRBJ1-2; 7 bases are shared with TRBD1. The trim removed 5 bases at V and 4 bases at J, leaving 10 bases unmatched. The CDR3 is made up of 15 amino acids. The CDR3 here is CASSRTGVGAYGYTF. The CDR3 DNA reads as TGTGCCAGCAGTCGCACAGGGGTCGGGGCCTATGGCTACACCTTC.

The gene calls are TRBV20-1 and TRBJ2-3; a possible D gene is TRBD1 (6 bases). Per the germline V gene, CDR1 is DFQATT and CDR2 is SNEGSKA (reference sequence). The CDR3 is 15 residues long. The V end lost 1 base, the J end lost 0 bases, and 11 bases lay between the germline ends. The CDR3 DNA reads as TGCAGTGCTAGAGGTTGGGACAAGAGCACAGATACGCAGTATTTT. This gives the protein CSARGWDKSTDTQYF.

The genes are TRBV12-3 or TRBV12-4 and TRBJ2-5; a weak D match, TRBD1 (6 bases). There are 13 residues in the CDR3. Trimming removed 6 bases at V and 4 bases at J, with 12 bases between. The CDR3 loop reads CASSSGERETQYF. CDR3 bases: TGTGCCAGCAGCTCAGGGGAACGAGAGACCCAGTACTTC.

This chain joins TRBV7-2 and TRBJ1-6; D is unresolved. The germline V gene encodes CDR1 SGHTA and CDR2 FQGNSA. The CDR3 is 14 amino acids. V lost 5 bases, J lost 9 bases, and 14 bases lay in between. CDR3 loop: CASSPLWVGSPLHF. The DNA for the CDR3 is TGTGCCAGCAGCCCCCTCTGGGTTGGTTCACCCCTCCACTTT.